Below are 6 T cell receptor beta chains sequenced from a single sample in a study of human T cells and chemical hapten exposure. TCRdb recomputed calls from the RACE reads with MiXCR, one row per CDR3 protein. This sample has just over 350,000 distinct CDR3 sequences, with 6% to 7% found just once. The time point is: patch test 2, 6 weeks after DPC sensitization. Treatment reported: therapeutic diphenylcyclopropenone sensitization with weekly scalp DPC. The source material was whole blood, sampled in connection with sensitization to the hapten diphenylcyclopropenone (DPC). These receptors came from a young woman with alopecia areata. Some clones in this sample may be carry-over from other donors' samples.

J is TRBJ2-5 and V is TRBV15, with TRBD2 as a possible D gene (6 bases). Trimming pared 5 bases from V and 3 bases from J, leaving 16 bases between. This CDR3 is built from 15 residues. Germline CDR1 LNHNV, CDR2 YYDKDF (reference sequence). The CDR3 protein is CATSPTTGGEETQYF. DNA for the CDR3: TGTGCCACCAGCCCTACCACAGGAGGGGAAGAGACCCAGTACTTC. Using reference TRBV15 and TRBJ2-5 for the parts outside the CDR3, the full variable domain is DAMVIQNPRYQVTQFGKPVTLSCSQTLNHNVMYWYQQKSSQAPKLLFHYYDKDFNNEADTPDNFQSRRPNTSFCFLDIRSPGLGDTAMYLCATSPTTGGEETQYFGPGTRLLVL.

This sequence joins TRBV6-2 or TRBV6-3 and TRBJ1-1; 7 nucleotides agree with TRBD1. Trimming cost V 5 bases and J 7 bases; bases outside gene matches: 10. Germline lookup yields CDR1 MNHEY and CDR2 SVGEGT. The CDR3 totals 14 residues. The CDR3 coding sequence is TGTGCCAGCAGTCCGCCAGGCAGGGGGGATGAAGCTTTCTTT. This sequence encodes CASSPPGRGDEAFF.

The rearrangement links TRBV9 to TRBJ2-6; D unclear. Trimming pared 0 bases from V and 0 bases from J, leaving 7 bases between. CDR1 and CDR2 from the germline V gene are SGDLS and YYNGEE. The CDR3 has 16 amino acids. The CDR3 sequence is CASSVAYGSGANVLTF. The CDR3 DNA is TGTGCCAGCAGCGTAGCTTACGGCTCTGGGGCCAACGTCCTGACTTTC.

This clonotype was recorded many times. The genes are TRBV6-5 and TRBJ1-3, with 7 bases fitting TRBD1. This CDR3 comprises 14 residues. Trimming cost V 4 bases and J 4 bases; bases outside gene matches: 4. Per germline, CDR1 MNHEY and CDR2 SVGAGI. The CDR3 coding sequence is TGTGCCAGCAGTTCTCCGGGACAGGGAAACACCATATATTTT. Its translation: CASSSPGQGNTIYF.

The chain recombines TRBV2 with TRBJ1-1; 11 nucleotides align to TRBD1. J was trimmed by 1 base and V by 6 bases; bases with no gene match: 7. CDR1 is SNHLY and CDR2 is FYNNEI in the germline V gene. This CDR3 has 16 residues. The DNA of the CDR3 is TGTGCCAGCAGGGCGGACAGGGGGCATGGGAACACTGAAGCTTTCTTT. Translation gives CASRADRGHGNTEAFF.

In its sample, this clonotype was seen a few times. The V and J genes are TRBV6-5 and TRBJ1-3, with D possibly being TRBD1 (6 bases). The germline CDR1 and CDR2 sequences are MNHEY and SVGAGI. The CDR3 covers 15 residues. V lost 7 bases to trimming and J lost 5 bases, with 18 bases between them. This CDR3 reads CASTPSGQWRNTIYF. CDR3 nucleotides: TGTGCCAGCACCCCGTCCGGACAGTGGAGAAACACCATATATTTT.